This is a list of T cell receptor beta chains from one sample in a study of T cells after posttransplantation cyclophosphamide. The table came from immunoSEQ multiplex PCR; TCRdb's copy has only in-frame clones and leaves some out. The sample was found to contain about 25,000 clones, and every one recurs. The specimen comprised PBMCs, sampled after allogeneic stem cell transplant with posttransplant cyclophosphamide. All receptors derive from a male patient between 18 and 35 years old who received an allogeneic stem cell transplant from a related donor, was CMV-positive, and had no GVHD. A share of the T cells may be of graft donor origin. CDR3s include the opening cysteine and the closing phenylalanine or tryptophan. D genes are given only for firm matches. Part of the rows lack a size; the others show once, few, many or a class for expanded clones.

clone_size: NA
v_call: TRBV28
j_call: TRBJ1-2
d_call: TRBD1
cdr3_aa: CASSMGQGAYGYTF
cdr3_nt: TGTGCCAGCAGTATGGGACAGGGGGCTTATGGCTACACCTTC

clone_size: many
v_call: TRBV27
j_call: TRBJ2-5
d_call: NA
cdr3_aa: CASSLEKQPGETQYF
cdr3_nt: TGTGCCAGCAGTTTAGAGAAACAGCCGGGGGAGACCCAGTACTTC

clone_size: many
v_call: TRBV9
j_call: TRBJ2-2
d_call: NA
cdr3_aa: CASSVRTGNTGELFF
cdr3_nt: TGTGCCAGCAGCGTAAGGACTGGGAACACCGGGGAGCTGTTTTTT

clone_size: many
v_call: TRBV4-2
j_call: TRBJ2-2
d_call: TRBD2
cdr3_aa: CASSQVSGGTGELFF
cdr3_nt: TGTGCCAGCAGCCAAGTTAGCGGGGGCACCGGGGAGCTGTTTTTT

clone_size: many
v_call: TRBV6-5
j_call: TRBJ2-1
d_call: NA
cdr3_aa: CASSYLGPSSYNEQFF
cdr3_nt: TGTGCCAGCAGTTACCTAGGCCCCAGCTCCTACAATGAGCAGTTCTTC

clone_size: many
v_call: TRBV7-3
j_call: TRBJ2-3
d_call: TRBD2
cdr3_aa: CASSLNPGTSGVSTDTQYF
cdr3_nt: TGTGCCAGCAGCTTAAACCCGGGGACTAGCGGGGTTAGCACAGATACGCAGTATTTT

clone_size: many
v_call: TRBV5-1
j_call: TRBJ2-1
d_call: TRBD1
cdr3_aa: CASSLVLGTGYGNEQFF
cdr3_nt: TGCGCCAGCAGCTTGGTGTTAGGGACAGGGTATGGCAATGAGCAGTTCTTC

clone_size: NA
v_call: TRBV29-1
j_call: TRBJ2-5
d_call: TRBD2
cdr3_aa: CSVKGLAGGRGETQYF
cdr3_nt: TGCAGCGTGAAGGGACTAGCGGGGGGCCGAGGGGAGACCCAGTACTTC

clone_size: many
v_call: TRBV7-5
j_call: TRBJ2-3
d_call: NA
cdr3_aa: CVRRFSGGDDTQYF
cdr3_nt: TGTGTCAGAAGGTTCAGCGGGGGGGACGATACGCAGTATTTT

clone_size: many
v_call: TRBV1
j_call: TRBJ2-2
d_call: NA
cdr3_aa: CTSSHHPGTSGRAGELFF
cdr3_nt: TGCACCAGCAGCCATCACCCCGGGACTAGCGGGAGGGCCGGGGAGCTGTTTTTT

clone_size: many
v_call: TRBV19
j_call: TRBJ2-6
d_call: NA
cdr3_aa: CASSGNRAPGANVLTF
cdr3_nt: TGTGCCAGTAGCGGAAACAGGGCCCCCGGGGCCAACGTCCTGACTTTC

clone_size: many
v_call: TRBV4-1
j_call: TRBJ2-7
d_call: TRBD1
cdr3_aa: CASSQGQGTYEQYF
cdr3_nt: TGCGCCAGCAGCCAAGGACAGGGAACCTACGAGCAGTACTTC

clone_size: many
v_call: TRBV6-6
j_call: TRBJ2-7
d_call: TRBD1
cdr3_aa: CASSVGQSYEQYF
cdr3_nt: TGTGCCAGCAGTGTGGGACAGTCCTACGAGCAGTACTTC

clone_size: many
v_call: TRBV19
j_call: TRBJ2-1
d_call: TRBD2
cdr3_aa: CASSIDPGLAVSSYNEQFF
cdr3_nt: TGTGCCAGTAGTATAGATCCCGGACTAGCTGTAAGTTCCTACAATGAGCAGTTCTTC

clone_size: many
v_call: TRBV7-2
j_call: TRBJ2-1
d_call: TRBD2
cdr3_aa: CASSLVRLAGGDFYNEQFF
cdr3_nt: TGTGCCAGCAGCTTAGTCCGCCTAGCGGGAGGCGATTTCTACAATGAGCAGTTCTTC

clone_size: NA
v_call: TRBV30
j_call: TRBJ2-7
d_call: NA
cdr3_aa: CAWSAARIAEQYF
cdr3_nt: TGTGCCTGGAGTGCCGCTCGAATCGCCGAGCAGTACTTC

clone_size: many
v_call: TRBV19
j_call: TRBJ2-2
d_call: TRBD1
cdr3_aa: CATHRGHHTGELFF
cdr3_nt: TGTGCCACCCACAGGGGACACCACACCGGGGAGCTGTTTTTT